The 8 T cell receptor beta chains in this list originate from one sample, sequenced in a study of tumor-infiltrating lymphocytes in oesophageal squamous cell carcinoma. TCRdb re-called the PCR reads through MiXCR, storing one row per CDR3 protein. The sample has approximately 13,000 distinct CDR3 sequences; about 53% are singletons. The material sequenced was esophageal tumor tissue. These TCRs come from a male donor with esophageal squamous cell carcinoma.

The rearrangement uses TRBV7-2 and TRBJ2-5, with TRBD1 identical over 7 bases. The J call is uncertain, as TRBJ2-1 better fits the DNA end. CDR3 size: 16 residues. CDR1 is SGHTA, CDR2 FQGNSA, per germline. The CDR3 DNA is TGTGCCAGCAGCTTAGCACGGACAGGCCAGAGCGATGAGCAGTTCTTC. Residues: CASSLARTGQSDEQFF.

V gene TRBV10-3 combines with J gene TRBJ2-3; 7 positions match TRBD2. The last part of the DNA fits TRBJ2-1 better; the J call may be wrong. The length of the CDR3 is 14 residues. Germline lookup yields CDR1 ENHRY and CDR2 SYGVKD. The CDR3 loop reads CAISSGDLAGEQFF. In nucleotides, the CDR3 is TGTGCCATCAGTAGCGGGGACTTAGCGGGTGAGCAGTTCTTC.

The rearrangement links TRBV7-9 to TRBJ2-3, with TRBD1 as a possible D gene (5 bases). The J call may not be correct, given that the DNA end is closer to TRBJ2-5. Germline V gene lookup returns CDR1 SEHNR and CDR2 FQNEAQ (reference sequence). The CDR3 length is 15 residues. CDR3 coding DNA: TGTGCCAGCGGCGGCCGGACCGTTCCAGGGGAGACCCAGTACTTC. It specifies CASGGRTVPGETQYF.

J is TRBJ1-6 and V is TRBV7-9; TRBD1 might be the D (6 bases). The CDR3 has 17 amino acids. The V gene lost 3 bases and the J gene lost 6 bases, with 18 bases spanning the gap. The germline V gene has CDR1 SEHNR and CDR2 FQNEAQ (reference sequence). CDR3 residues: CASSFQGTGNSNSPLHF. CDR3 coding DNA: TGTGCCAGCAGCTTCCAGGGGACCGGGAACAGTAATTCACCCCTCCACTTT.

V and J are TRBV7-3 and TRBJ2-1; 7 bases fit TRBD1. TRBJ2-7 explains the end of the DNA better; the J call may be wrong. CDR3 length: 15 residues. The germline CDR1 and CDR2 sequences are SGHTA and FQGTGA. The chain's CDR3 is CASSLGTELSYEQYF. CDR3 coding DNA: TGTGCCAGCAGCTTGGGGACAGAGCTCTCCTACGAGCAGTACTTC.

The CDR3 here is CASSRTGVNQPQHF. Here the CDR3 DNA reads TGTGCCAGCAGCCGAACAGGCGTTAATCAGCCCCAGCATTTT. This sequence joins TRBV7-2 and TRBJ1-5, with D perhaps matching TRBD1 (5 bases). Per the germline V gene, CDR1 is SGHTA and CDR2 is FQGNSA. V lost 5 bases and J lost 4, with 12 bases in between. The CDR3 sequence is 14 residues long.

This clonotype has just a few counts. This chain joins TRBV7-6 and TRBJ2-3; D tentatively fits TRBD1 or TRBD2 (5 bases each). Trimming shortened V by 1 base and J by 0 bases, and 8 bases separated the two germline ends. CDR3 length: 15 residues. Germline CDR1 is SGHVS and CDR2 is FNYEAQ. The CDR3 region is CASSLGGISTDTQYF. The CDR3 region has the DNA TGTGCCAGCAGCTTAGGGGGGATTAGCACAGATACGCAGTATTTT.

This clonotype has more than one count but fewer than ten. This sequence joins TRBV7-6 and TRBJ2-5; TRBD1 agrees at 9 bases. The tail of the sequence fits TRBJ2-7 better, so the J call may be wrong. The CDR3 is 16 residues long. CDR1 is SGHVS and CDR2 is FNYEAQ in the germline V gene. This CDR3 is CASSRNPGQGYDEQYF. CDR3 sequence (DNA): TGTGCCAGCAGCCGGAACCCGGGACAGGGATACGACGAGCAGTACTTC.